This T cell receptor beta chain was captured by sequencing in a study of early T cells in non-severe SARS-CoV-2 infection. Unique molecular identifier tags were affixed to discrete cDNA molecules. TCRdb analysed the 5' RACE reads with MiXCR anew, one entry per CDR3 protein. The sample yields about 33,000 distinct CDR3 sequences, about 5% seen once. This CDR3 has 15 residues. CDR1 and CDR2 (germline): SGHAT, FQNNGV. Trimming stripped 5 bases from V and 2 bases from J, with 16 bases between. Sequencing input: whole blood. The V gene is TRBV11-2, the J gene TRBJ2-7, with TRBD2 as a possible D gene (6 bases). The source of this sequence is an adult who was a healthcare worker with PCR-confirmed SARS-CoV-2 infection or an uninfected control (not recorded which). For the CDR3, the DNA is TGTGCCAGCAGCCCGTCGGGACTGCTTCCCTACGAGCAGTACTTC. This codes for CASSPSGLLPYEQYF.